This is a list of T cell receptor beta chains from one sample in a study of cytomegalovirus exposure and HLA in healthy donors. Method: immunoSEQ multiplex PCR; TCRdb's copy keeps in-frame clones and lacks some. The table includes 100,000 or so clones, more than 80% detected once. Sequenced material: PBMCs. The receptors come from a man aged 25 to 40 in good health and CMV-seronegative. Each CDR3 is given with its conserved first and last residue. D genes are given only for firm matches. Clone sizes are given selectively: once, few, many, or a class where the clone is expanded.

j_call: TRBJ1-3
v_call: TRBV15
clone_size: few
d_call: -
cdr3_aa: CATSSRREPSGNTIYF
cdr3_nt: TGTGCCACCAGCAGTCGGCGGGAGCCCTCTGGAAACACCATATATTTT

j_call: TRBJ2-5
v_call: TRBV6-1
clone_size: once
d_call: TRBD2
cdr3_aa: CASSEAGWLAGETQYF
cdr3_nt: TGTGCCAGCAGTGAAGCGGGTTGGCTAGCGGGAGAGACCCAGTACTTC

j_call: TRBJ2-2
v_call: TRBV2
clone_size: -
d_call: TRBD1
cdr3_aa: CASRTGGLGELFF
cdr3_nt: TGTGCCAGTAGGACAGGGGGCCTCGGGGAGCTGTTTTTT

j_call: TRBJ2-1
v_call: TRBV7-9
clone_size: -
d_call: TRBD2
cdr3_aa: CASSSLAGVRYNEQFF
cdr3_nt: TGTGCCAGCAGCTCGCTAGCGGGGGTTAGGTACAATGAGCAGTTCTTC

j_call: TRBJ2-7
v_call: TRBV7-8
clone_size: -
d_call: -
cdr3_aa: CASSTGTSDYEQYF
cdr3_nt: TGTGCCAGCAGCACCGGGACTTCTGACTACGAGCAGTACTTC

j_call: TRBJ2-4
v_call: TRBV2
clone_size: once
d_call: TRBD2
cdr3_aa: CASSEPGGVAGSGGIQYF
cdr3_nt: TGTGCCAGCAGTGAACCGGGAGGGGTAGCGGGGTCTGGTGGCATTCAGTACTTC

j_call: TRBJ2-7
v_call: TRBV6-5
clone_size: -
d_call: TRBD2
cdr3_aa: CASSRTSLDEQYF
cdr3_nt: TGTGCCAGCAGTCGGACTAGCCTGGACGAGCAGTACTTC

j_call: TRBJ1-2
v_call: TRBV19
clone_size: -
d_call: -
cdr3_aa: CASSIRPGPTGNYGYTF
cdr3_nt: TGTGCCAGTAGTATAAGGCCTGGCCCCACCGGGAACTATGGCTACACCTTC

j_call: TRBJ2-7
v_call: TRBV5-1
clone_size: -
d_call: TRBD2
cdr3_aa: CASRPTSGPSYEQYF
cdr3_nt: TGCGCCAGCAGGCCGACTAGCGGCCCTTCCTACGAGCAGTACTTC

j_call: TRBJ1-5
v_call: TRBV6-5
clone_size: -
d_call: TRBD1
cdr3_aa: CASSVRGEGNQPQHF
cdr3_nt: TGTGCCAGCAGCGTCAGGGGGGAGGGCAATCAGCCCCAGCATTTT

j_call: TRBJ1-4
v_call: TRBV5-6
clone_size: few
d_call: TRBD1
cdr3_aa: CASSPDRGQEKLFF
cdr3_nt: TGTGCCAGCAGCCCGGACAGGGGGCAGGAAAAACTGTTTTTT

j_call: TRBJ1-1
v_call: TRBV7-2
clone_size: -
d_call: TRBD1
cdr3_aa: CASRRTGGTEAFF
cdr3_nt: TGTGCCAGCAGACGTACAGGGGGCACTGAAGCTTTCTTT

j_call: TRBJ1-2
v_call: TRBV2
clone_size: -
d_call: -
cdr3_aa: CASITRLASNYGYTF
cdr3_nt: TGTGCCAGCATTACGAGGTTAGCTTCTAACTATGGCTACACCTTC

j_call: TRBJ2-5
v_call: TRBV6-1
clone_size: -
d_call: -
cdr3_aa: CASSESRVQETQYF
cdr3_nt: TGTGCCAGCAGTGAATCCCGGGTCCAAGAGACCCAGTACTTC

j_call: TRBJ1-1
v_call: TRBV29-1
clone_size: -
d_call: TRBD1
cdr3_aa: CSVDRGRTEAFF
cdr3_nt: TGCAGCGTTGACAGGGGGCGGACTGAAGCTTTCTTT

j_call: TRBJ1-4
v_call: TRBV28
clone_size: -
d_call: TRBD1
cdr3_aa: CASRDRGFNEKLFF
cdr3_nt: TGTGCCAGCAGGGACAGGGGTTTTAATGAAAAACTGTTTTTT

j_call: TRBJ2-2
v_call: TRBV7-6
clone_size: few
d_call: TRBD1
cdr3_aa: CASSLRQGVTGELFF
cdr3_nt: TGTGCCAGCAGCTTAAGACAGGGTGTCACCGGGGAGCTGTTTTTT

j_call: TRBJ1-5
v_call: TRBV9
clone_size: -
d_call: -
cdr3_aa: CASSVVREPHSNQPQHF
cdr3_nt: TGTGCCAGCAGCGTAGTTCGCGAACCCCATAGCAATCAGCCCCAGCATTTT

j_call: TRBJ2-7
v_call: TRBV2
clone_size: -
d_call: -
cdr3_aa: CASIPERGSYEQYF
cdr3_nt: TGTGCCAGCATCCCGGAGCGTGGCTCCTACGAGCAGTACTTC

j_call: TRBJ1-5
v_call: TRBV7-9
clone_size: -
d_call: -
cdr3_aa: CASSLGGALGQPQHF
cdr3_nt: TGTGCCAGCAGCTTAGGTGGGGCCCTCGGTCAGCCCCAGCATTTT

j_call: TRBJ2-5
v_call: TRBV7-2
clone_size: once
d_call: -
cdr3_aa: CASSPGGGQETQYF
cdr3_nt: TGTGCCAGCAGCCCCGGTGGAGGCCAAGAGACCCAGTACTTC

j_call: TRBJ2-7
v_call: TRBV27
clone_size: once
d_call: TRBD1
cdr3_aa: CASSLTGTASYEQYF
cdr3_nt: TGTGCCAGCAGTTTGACCGGGACAGCCTCCTACGAGCAGTACTTC

j_call: TRBJ1-5
v_call: TRBV4-2
clone_size: -
d_call: -
cdr3_aa: CASSQEPGQPQHF
cdr3_nt: TGTGCCAGCAGCCAAGAACCAGGGCAGCCCCAGCATTTT

j_call: TRBJ1-1
v_call: TRBV2
clone_size: -
d_call: -
cdr3_aa: CASSIRRDTEAFF
cdr3_nt: TGTGCCAGCAGTATTAGGAGGGACACTGAAGCTTTCTTT

j_call: TRBJ2-7
v_call: TRBV19
clone_size: -
d_call: TRBD1
cdr3_aa: CATSRDRATYEQYF
cdr3_nt: TGTGCCACCTCCCGGGACAGGGCTACCTACGAGCAGTACTTC

j_call: TRBJ1-4
v_call: TRBV28
clone_size: -
d_call: TRBD1
cdr3_aa: CASRGQGVEKLFF
cdr3_nt: TGTGCCAGCAGGGGACAGGGGGTTGAAAAACTGTTTTTT

j_call: TRBJ1-1
v_call: TRBV9
clone_size: few
d_call: TRBD1
cdr3_aa: CASSAGTGSKAFF
cdr3_nt: TGTGCCAGCAGCGCCGGGACAGGGAGTAAAGCTTTCTTT

j_call: TRBJ2-5
v_call: TRBV5-1
clone_size: -
d_call: -
cdr3_aa: CASSSTGTFQETQYF
cdr3_nt: TGCGCCAGCAGCTCTACCGGGACTTTCCAAGAGACCCAGTACTTC

j_call: TRBJ2-7
v_call: TRBV29-1
clone_size: -
d_call: TRBD2
cdr3_aa: CSVLAGGHHEQYF
cdr3_nt: TGCAGCGTTTTAGCGGGGGGGCACCACGAGCAGTACTTC

j_call: TRBJ2-5
v_call: TRBV5-1
clone_size: -
d_call: TRBD2
cdr3_aa: CASSLRLAATLETQYF
cdr3_nt: TGCGCCAGCAGCCTTAGACTAGCGGCGACCCTAGAGACCCAGTACTTC

j_call: TRBJ2-7
v_call: TRBV29-1
clone_size: -
d_call: -
cdr3_aa: CSVEPVGQGYEQYF
cdr3_nt: TGCAGCGTTGAGCCCGTAGGCCAGGGGTACGAGCAGTACTTC

j_call: TRBJ1-4
v_call: TRBV4-1
clone_size: -
d_call: -
cdr3_aa: CASSQEWSDEKLFF
cdr3_nt: TGCGCCAGCAGCCAAGAGTGGTCGGATGAAAAACTGTTTTTT

j_call: TRBJ2-1
v_call: TRBV5-4
clone_size: -
d_call: TRBD1
cdr3_aa: CASSPGTGREQFF
cdr3_nt: TGTGCCAGCAGCCCCGGGACAGGCCGCGAGCAGTTCTTC

j_call: TRBJ1-4
v_call: TRBV6-1
clone_size: -
d_call: -
cdr3_aa: CASTSNEKLFF
cdr3_nt: TGTGCCAGCACGTCTAATGAAAAACTGTTTTTT

j_call: TRBJ2-7
v_call: TRBV7-9
clone_size: -
d_call: TRBD2
cdr3_aa: CASSEGLAPYEQYF
cdr3_nt: TGTGCCAGCAGTGAGGGACTAGCACCCTACGAGCAGTACTTC

j_call: TRBJ2-2
v_call: TRBV2
clone_size: -
d_call: -
cdr3_aa: CASSRGQPFGELFF
cdr3_nt: TGTGCCAGCAGTCGTGGACAGCCCTTCGGGGAGCTGTTTTTT

j_call: TRBJ2-7
v_call: TRBV18
clone_size: few
d_call: -
cdr3_aa: CASSPPNRPSYEQYF
cdr3_nt: TGTGCCAGCTCACCACCGAACAGGCCCTCCTACGAGCAGTACTTC

j_call: TRBJ1-2
v_call: TRBV5-6
clone_size: -
d_call: -
cdr3_aa: CASSLNQGYGYTF
cdr3_nt: TGTGCCAGCAGCTTGAACCAGGGCTATGGCTACACCTTC

j_call: TRBJ2-7
v_call: TRBV5-1
clone_size: -
d_call: TRBD2
cdr3_aa: CASSLGLAGNQYEQYF
cdr3_nt: TGCGCCAGCAGCTTAGGACTAGCGGGAAACCAATACGAGCAGTACTTC

j_call: TRBJ1-3
v_call: TRBV2
clone_size: -
d_call: -
cdr3_aa: CASKPGSGNTIYF
cdr3_nt: TGTGCCAGCAAACCCGGCTCTGGAAACACCATATATTTT

j_call: TRBJ2-2
v_call: TRBV13
clone_size: -
d_call: TRBD2
cdr3_aa: CASSPGLAGYTGELFF
cdr3_nt: TGTGCCAGCAGCCCGGGACTAGCGGGATACACCGGGGAGCTGTTTTTT

j_call: TRBJ2-5
v_call: TRBV7-9
clone_size: -
d_call: TRBD2
cdr3_aa: CASSSLTLAGSQETQYF
cdr3_nt: TGTGCCAGCAGCTCCCTCACACTAGCGGGATCCCAAGAGACCCAGTACTTC

j_call: TRBJ2-1
v_call: TRBV30
clone_size: -
d_call: -
cdr3_aa: CAWDRTYNEQFF
cdr3_nt: TGTGCCTGGGACAGGACCTACAATGAGCAGTTCTTC